These T cell receptor beta chains were read from a single sample in a study of cytomegalovirus exposure and HLA in healthy donors. TCRdb's copy holds only in-frame clones and misses some; the assay was immunoSEQ multiplex PCR. The sample records about 260,000 clones, about nine tenths being singletons. Sequencing was performed on PBMCs. The receptors were sampled from a woman aged 25 to 39 in good health and CMV-seronegative. Each CDR3 is given with its conserved first and last residue. A D gene is named only where the DNA matches it firmly. Clone size is given for some rows only: seen once, a few or many times, or a class if the clone is expanded.

cdr3_aa: CASSFKVEISSFGGANVLTF
cdr3_nt: TGTGCCAGCAGTTTTAAGGTTGAAATATCGTCTTTTGGTGGGGCCAACGTCCTGACTTTC
clone_size: -
j_call: TRBJ2-6
v_call: TRBV28
d_call: -

cdr3_aa: CATSRASGELFF
cdr3_nt: TGTGCCACCAGCAGAGCGAGCGGGGAGCTGTTTTTT
clone_size: -
j_call: TRBJ2-2
v_call: TRBV15
d_call: -

cdr3_aa: CASVEGLFSNQPQHF
cdr3_nt: TGTGCTAGTGTGGAAGGCCTCTTTAGCAATCAGCCCCAGCATTTT
clone_size: -
j_call: TRBJ1-5
v_call: TRBV12-5
d_call: -

cdr3_aa: CATSKPRWQKRQYF
cdr3_nt: TGTGCCACCAGTAAACCCCGCTGGCAGAAACGGCAGTACTTC
clone_size: -
j_call: TRBJ2-7
v_call: TRBV6-4
d_call: -

cdr3_aa: CASSIVTGTDTQYF
cdr3_nt: TGTGCCAGTAGTATAGTCACAGGGACAGATACGCAGTATTTT
clone_size: -
j_call: TRBJ2-3
v_call: TRBV19
d_call: -

cdr3_aa: CASSDLVHSNQPQHF
cdr3_nt: TGTGCCAGCAGTGACTTGGTGCATAGCAATCAGCCCCAGCATTTT
clone_size: -
j_call: TRBJ1-5
v_call: TRBV6-4
d_call: -

cdr3_aa: CASSVPRTGGVYYEQYF
cdr3_nt: TGTGCCAGCAGTGTCCCACGGACAGGGGGTGTATACTACGAGCAGTACTTC
clone_size: -
j_call: TRBJ2-7
v_call: TRBV25-1
d_call: TRBD1

cdr3_aa: CATGGTDLTYEQYF
cdr3_nt: TGTGCCACAGGGGGGACGGATCTGACCTACGAGCAGTACTTC
clone_size: -
j_call: TRBJ2-7
v_call: TRBV7-8
d_call: -

cdr3_aa: CASSLGQASFNYGYTF
cdr3_nt: TGTGCCAGTAGCCTAGGACAGGCGTCCTTTAACTATGGCTACACCTTC
clone_size: -
j_call: TRBJ1-2
v_call: TRBV19
d_call: TRBD1

cdr3_aa: CASSLVQGAEQFF
cdr3_nt: TGTGCCAGCAGTTTAGTACAGGGGGCGGAGCAGTTCTTC
clone_size: -
j_call: TRBJ2-1
v_call: TRBV27
d_call: TRBD1

cdr3_aa: CASSVQQGANYGYTF
cdr3_nt: TGTGCCAGCAGCGTCCAACAGGGGGCTAACTATGGCTACACCTTC
clone_size: -
j_call: TRBJ1-2
v_call: TRBV9
d_call: TRBD1

cdr3_aa: CAWGRVESVQYF
cdr3_nt: TGTGCCTGGGGACGGGTAGAGAGTGTGCAGTATTTT
clone_size: -
j_call: TRBJ2-3
v_call: TRBV30
d_call: -

cdr3_aa: CAWSDSYEQYF
cdr3_nt: TGTGCCTGGAGCGACTCCTACGAGCAGTACTTC
clone_size: -
j_call: TRBJ2-7
v_call: TRBV30
d_call: -

cdr3_aa: CASSRRWDTGELFF
cdr3_nt: TGTGCCAGCAGCAGACGTTGGGACACCGGGGAGCTGTTTTTT
clone_size: -
j_call: TRBJ2-2
v_call: TRBV27
d_call: -

cdr3_aa: CASKDRGGINQPQHF
cdr3_nt: TGTGCCAGCAAGGACAGGGGTGGTATCAATCAGCCCCAGCATTTT
clone_size: -
j_call: TRBJ1-5
v_call: TRBV2
d_call: TRBD1

cdr3_aa: CASSLTRQPEAFF
cdr3_nt: TGTGCCAGCAGCTTGACCCGGCAGCCTGAAGCTTTCTTT
clone_size: -
j_call: TRBJ1-1
v_call: TRBV11-2
d_call: -

cdr3_aa: CAWSNMGQARDKNIQYF
cdr3_nt: TGTGCCTGGAGTAATATGGGACAGGCGAGGGACAAAAACATTCAGTACTTC
clone_size: -
j_call: TRBJ2-4
v_call: TRBV30
d_call: TRBD1

cdr3_aa: CASSVGAGGPGETQYF
cdr3_nt: TGTGCCAGCAGCGTAGGGGCGGGAGGGCCAGGGGAGACCCAGTACTTC
clone_size: -
j_call: TRBJ2-5
v_call: TRBV9
d_call: TRBD2

cdr3_aa: CASSPGFMDEQFF
cdr3_nt: TGTGCCAGCAGCCCCGGGTTTATGGATGAGCAGTTCTTC
clone_size: once
j_call: TRBJ2-1
v_call: TRBV27
d_call: -

cdr3_aa: CASRPRGNSYEQYF
cdr3_nt: TGTGCCAGCAGGCCACGCGGGAACTCCTACGAGCAGTACTTC
clone_size: -
j_call: TRBJ2-7
v_call: TRBV5-4
d_call: -

cdr3_aa: CASSSQGLVYEQYF
cdr3_nt: TGTGCCAGCAGTTCACAGGGACTCGTCTACGAGCAGTACTTC
clone_size: -
j_call: TRBJ2-7
v_call: TRBV6-5
d_call: -

cdr3_aa: CASRGGGLASSSYNEQFF
cdr3_nt: TGCGCCAGCAGAGGGGGTGGTTTAGCGTCAAGCTCCTACAATGAGCAGTTCTTC
clone_size: -
j_call: TRBJ2-1
v_call: TRBV5-1
d_call: -